The rows below give T cell receptor beta chains drawn from one sample of a study of T cell responses to AZD1222 COVID-19 vaccine. This table comes from immunoSEQ multiplex PCR, and its TCRdb copy is limited to in-frame clones, with some not included. The table has fewer than 200,000 clones, around nine tenths seen once. Here the sequenced sample was peripheral blood, taken on day 0 of AZD1222 vaccination. These receptors all stem from an adult in good health. Each CDR3 is given with its conserved first and last residue. D genes are given only for firm matches. Only part of the rows carry a size: once, few, many, or a class if the clone is expanded.

CDR3aa	CDR3nt	j_gene	abundance	v_gene	d_gene
CATSDSGTRWDNEQFF	TGTGCCACCAGTGATTCCGGGACCCGGTGGGACAATGAGCAGTTCTTC	TRBJ2-1	-	TRBV24-1	-
CASSVGASGTDTQYF	TGTGCCAGCAGCGTAGGGGCTAGCGGCACAGATACGCAGTATTTT	TRBJ2-3	-	TRBV9	-
CASSHRPREGRSTDTQYF	TGTGCCAGCAGCCATCGTCCTCGGGAGGGCCGTAGCACAGATACGCAGTATTTT	TRBJ2-3	once	TRBV3-1/TRBV3-2	TRBD2
CASSVDPPGQLNTEAFF	TGTGCCAGCAGCGTAGATCCCCCGGGACAGCTGAACACTGAAGCTTTCTTT	TRBJ1-1	few	TRBV9	TRBD1
CASSTTSASYEQYF	TGTGCCAGTAGTACGACTAGCGCTTCCTACGAGCAGTACTTC	TRBJ2-7	-	TRBV19	TRBD2
CASSYGQGSWNSPLHF	TGTGCCAGCAGTTACGGTCAGGGTTCATGGAATTCACCCCTCCACTTT	TRBJ1-6	-	TRBV6-5	-
CASTPYPGGGSSYEQYF	TGTGCCAGCACCCCTTATCCGGGGGGGGGAAGCTCCTACGAGCAGTACTTC	TRBJ2-7	-	TRBV27	TRBD2
CASSSLGTGGLEQYF	TGTGCCAGCAGTTCCCTCGGGACAGGGGGCTTGGAGCAGTACTTC	TRBJ2-7	-	TRBV6-5	TRBD1
CASSLPSGTQQETQYF	TGTGCCAGCAGCCTCCCCAGCGGGACTCAACAAGAGACCCAGTACTTC	TRBJ2-5	-	TRBV7-8	TRBD2
CSVGQGLNYGYTF	TGCAGCGTTGGACAGGGGCTTAACTATGGCTACACCTTC	TRBJ1-2	-	TRBV29-1	TRBD1
CASSQEPGLGLYGYTF	TGCGCCAGCAGCCAAGAGCCGGGATTAGGCCTCTATGGCTACACCTTC	TRBJ1-2	once	TRBV4-1	-
CASSQAGGPGNTIYF	TGTGCCAGCAGCCAAGCTGGGGGGCCTGGAAACACCATATATTTT	TRBJ1-3	-	TRBV3-1/TRBV3-2	-
CASSLGTEAFF	TGTGCCAGCAGCTTAGGTACTGAAGCTTTCTTT	TRBJ1-1	-	TRBV7-2	-
CATSNQGAKEQYF	TGTGCCACCAGCAACCAGGGGGCTAAAGAGCAGTACTTC	TRBJ2-7	-	TRBV19	TRBD1
CASSLVGGEGMEQFF	TGTGCCAGCAGCTTAGTTGGTGGGGAGGGGATGGAGCAGTTCTTC	TRBJ2-1	-	TRBV7-7	TRBD2
CASSVSGGQVPYEQYF	TGTGCCAGCAGTGTCTCAGGCGGACAGGTCCCCTACGAGCAGTACTTC	TRBJ2-7	-	TRBV7-2	TRBD1
CASSGGRETYNEQFF	TGTGCCAGCAGTGGTGGGAGGGAGACCTACAATGAGCAGTTCTTC	TRBJ2-1	-	TRBV27	TRBD2
CASSEETDNEQYF	TGCGCCAGCAGTGAGGAGACGGACAACGAGCAGTACTTC	TRBJ2-7	-	TRBV10-1	-
CASGLLTGSSGNTIYF	TGTGCTAGTGGCCTCCTTACAGGGAGCTCTGGAAACACCATATATTTT	TRBJ1-3	few	TRBV12-5	-
CASSPPGGEQYF	TGTGCCAGCTCACCCCCCGGGGGGGAGCAGTACTTC	TRBJ2-7	-	TRBV18	TRBD2
CASSTPGISTDTQYF	TGTGCCAGCAGCACCCCGGGGATAAGCACAGATACGCAGTATTTT	TRBJ2-3	-	TRBV2	-
CAWSALWDTEAFF	TGTGCCTGGAGTGCCCTTTGGGACACTGAAGCTTTCTTT	TRBJ1-1	-	TRBV30	-
CASSLDYAGGPTYEQYF	TGCGCCAGCAGCTTGGATTACGCGGGAGGGCCAACCTACGAGCAGTACTTC	TRBJ2-7	-	TRBV5-1	TRBD2
CASSFVGQGDEKLFF	TGCGCCAGCAGCTTTGTGGGACAGGGGGACGAAAAACTGTTTTTT	TRBJ1-4	-	TRBV5-1	TRBD1
CASTPSGRATGELFF	TGTGCCAGCACCCCTAGCGGGAGGGCCACCGGGGAGCTGTTTTTT	TRBJ2-2	-	TRBV6-5	TRBD2
CASSFSDSYEQYF	TGTGCCAGCAGCTTCAGCGACAGCTACGAGCAGTACTTC	TRBJ2-7	-	TRBV13	-
CASSLSGGSRGEQFF	TGTGCCAGCAGCTTAAGTGGGGGCTCTAGAGGTGAGCAGTTCTTC	TRBJ2-1	-	TRBV7-2	-
CASSKQTGEVRGLKNIQYF	TGTGCCAGCAGCAAACAGACAGGGGAAGTAAGGGGTCTAAAAAACATTCAGTACTTC	TRBJ2-4	-	TRBV21-1	-
CASSLSGKLIRTDTQYF	TGTGCCAGCAGCCTCAGCGGGAAACTGATAAGGACAGATACGCAGTATTTT	TRBJ2-3	-	TRBV5-4	TRBD2
CASSQSEGRWSYEQYF	TGTGCCAGCAGCCAATCGGAAGGCAGGTGGTCCTACGAGCAGTACTTC	TRBJ2-7	-	TRBV16	-
CASSLKGDTEAFF	TGTGCCAGCAGTTTAAAGGGGGATACTGAAGCTTTCTTT	TRBJ1-1	-	TRBV12-3/TRBV12-4	-